These 15 T cell receptor beta chains originate from one sample sequenced in a study of siplizumab effects on memory and regulatory T cells. Generated by immunoSEQ multiplex PCR, the TCRdb table keeps only in-frame clones and is missing some. The data show 100,000 to 120,000 clones, 80% to 95% seen once. Sequenced input: CD4+ T cells sorted from blood. These TCRs come from a human donor in good health.

This chain links TRBV6-1 with TRBJ2-7; 7 bases agree with TRBD1. This CDR3 contains 15 residues. Germline CDR1 reads MNHNS; CDR2 reads SASEGT. V dropped 2 bases and J dropped 0; count of bases not matched to a gene: 4. CDR3 bases: TGTGCCAGCAGTGAAAGGGCAGGGGGCTCCTACGAGCAGTACTTC. It encodes CASSERAGGSYEQYF.

CDR3 coding DNA: TGTGCCAGCAGCCTTTACACAAACGTGAACACCGGGGAGCTGTTTTTT. Its protein product is CASSLYTNVNTGELFF. The chain has TRBV5-5 and TRBJ2-2; D gene uncertain. Germline CDR1 reads SGHKS; CDR2 reads YYEKEE (reference sequence). This CDR3 contains 16 residues. V lost 4 bases to trimming and J lost 1 base, with 14 bases between them.

The CDR3 here is CASRELAAYYNEQFF. The CDR3, as DNA: TGCGCCAGCAGGGAACTAGCGGCTTATTACAATGAGCAGTTCTTC. V and J are TRBV10-2 and TRBJ2-1; 8 nucleotides agree with TRBD2. The germline V gene encodes CDR1 WSHSY and CDR2 SAAADI. The CDR3 contains 15 residues. V gave up 6 bases and J gave up 4 bases; unmatched junction bases: 8.

The gene calls are TRBV6-5 and TRBJ2-1; D possibly matches TRBD1 or TRBD2 (5 bases each). Looked up from germline, CDR1 is MNHEY and CDR2 is SVGAGI. This CDR3 is 13 amino acids long. V lost 0 bases and J 9 bases, leaving 9 bases between the germline ends. CDR3 DNA sequence: TGTGCCAGCAGTTACTCGAAGAGGGGTGAGCAGTTCTTC. It codes for CASSYSKRGEQFF.

This clone has just a few counts. The chain links TRBV6-1 to TRBJ2-7; D not certain. The CDR3 length is 15 residues. Germline values: CDR1 MNHNS, CDR2 SASEGT. V lost 3 bases and J 0 bases, leaving 12 bases between the germline ends. The CDR3 DNA reads TGTGCCAGCAGTGAGGCCGCAACAAACTCCTACGAGCAGTACTTC. This codes for CASSEAATNSYEQYF.

The V call is TRBV29-1, the J call TRBJ2-3; 12 nucleotides line up with TRBD2. V was pared by 7 bases and J by 0 bases, with 2 bases of the junction left unmatched. Germline V gene sequence: CDR1 SQVTM, CDR2 ANQGSEA. This CDR3 spans 14 amino acids. The CDR3 spells CSAGTSGSTDTQYF. Written as DNA, the CDR3 is TGCAGCGCTGGGACTAGCGGGAGCACAGATACGCAGTATTTT.

This rearrangement joins TRBV6-1 to TRBJ1-5, with a weak D call TRBD1 (6 bases). V shed 5 bases and J shed 3 bases, with 14 bases lying between them. The CDR3 consists of 15 residues. Germline-derived CDR1 and CDR2 are MNHNS and SASEGT. The CDR3 sequence is CASSWTAMNNQPQHF. The CDR3 DNA reads TGTGCCAGCAGTTGGACAGCTATGAACAATCAGCCCCAGCATTTT.

The chain recombines TRBV28 with TRBJ1-4; 8 positions agree with TRBD1. The junction had 5 bases not matched to a gene; V was cut back by 5 bases and J by 3 bases. Germline V gene data show CDR1 as MDHEN and CDR2 as SYDVKM. The length of the CDR3 is 15 residues. This chain's CDR3 is CASSRPTGANEKLFF. The CDR3 DNA follows: TGTGCCAGCAGTCGCCCGACAGGGGCTAATGAAAAACTGTTTTTT. The full variable domain, its missing parts supplied by reference TRBV28 and TRBJ1-4, is DVKVTQSSRYLVKRTGEKVFLECVQDMDHENMFWYRQDPGLGLRLIYFSYDVKMKEKGDIPEGYSVSREKKERFSLILESASTNQTSMYLCASSRPTGANEKLFFGSGTQLSVL.

V and J are TRBV7-2 and TRBJ1-2; D gene uncertain. The CDR3 sequence is 15 residues long. The germline V gene has CDR1 SGHTA and CDR2 FQGNSA. The ends were cut back, 5 bases at V and 4 bases at J, with 17 bases in the middle. CDR3 in amino acids: CASSPGSPVGYGYTF. Written as DNA, the CDR3 is TGTGCCAGCAGCCCCGGGTCCCCGGTAGGCTATGGCTACACCTTC. The full variable domain, rest sourced from reference TRBV7-2 and TRBJ1-2, is GAGVSQSPSNKVTEKGKDVELRCDPISGHTALYWYRQSLGQGLEFLIYFQGNSAPDKSGLPSDRFSAERTGGSVSTLTIQRTQQEDSAVYLCASSPGSPVGYGYTFGSGTRLTVV.

This CDR3 is CASSLGSYGYTF. The CDR3 nucleotides read TGTGCCAGCAGCCTAGGATCTTATGGCTACACCTTC. V usage is TRBV7-2 and J usage is TRBJ1-2; no clear D. CDR1 SGHTA and CDR2 FQGNSA come from the germline V gene. V was trimmed by 5 bases and J by 5 bases, leaving 9 bases between them. The CDR3 spans 12 residues.

V is TRBV11-2 and J is TRBJ1-1, with D possibly being TRBD1 (5 bases). The ends were cut back, 8 bases at V and 1 base at J, with 11 bases in the middle. CDR3 length equals 13 residues. Germline loops: CDR1 SGHAT, CDR2 FQNNGV. This CDR3 is CASGTRGNTEAFF. The CDR3, as DNA: TGTGCCAGCGGGACGCGCGGGAACACTGAAGCTTTCTTT.

This chain links TRBV4-1 with TRBJ2-3; 8 nucleotides agree with TRBD2. With 1 base clipped from V and 8 bases from J, the junction kept 17 bases outside the gene matches. Germline V gene lookup returns CDR1 MGHRA and CDR2 YSYEKL. The CDR3 loop spans 18 amino acids. The chain's CDR3 is CASSQGLGTRGGNATQYF. CDR3 nucleotides: TGCGCCAGCAGCCAAGGGTTGGGGACTAGAGGGGGGAATGCTACGCAGTATTTT.

This sequence joins TRBV7-6 and TRBJ2-1; no firm D call. Germline CDR1 is SGHVS and CDR2 is FNYEAQ. V was trimmed by 2 bases and J by 6 bases, leaving 11 bases between them. The CDR3 has 14 residues. The CDR3 is CASSLSRTPNEQFF. The CDR3, as DNA: TGTGCCAGCAGCTTATCCCGGACCCCCAATGAGCAGTTCTTC.

The chain couples TRBV7-6 to TRBJ2-5, with 12 bases that match TRBD1. Germline-derived CDR1 and CDR2 are SGHVS and FNYEAQ. J lost 7 bases, V lost 4 bases, and 4 bases had no gene match. This CDR3 comprises 14 residues. The CDR3 region is CASSWGQGAGTQYF. CDR3 DNA sequence: TGTGCCAGCAGCTGGGGACAGGGGGCTGGGACCCAGTACTTC.

This clone came up a few times. CDR3 nucleotides: TGTGCCAGCAGCGGGACCTACTATGGCTACACCTTC. Amino acids: CASSGTYYGYTF. The chain recombines TRBV28 with TRBJ1-2; D may be TRBD1 (5 bases). Trimming shortened V by 6 bases and J by 3 bases, and 8 bases separated the two germline ends. CDR3 size: 12 residues. Germline V gives CDR1 MDHEN, CDR2 SYDVKM.